This paragraph covers one TCR beta chain sequence. The sample originates from a study of B cell selection in AIRE deficiency. TCRdb's table, derived via immunoSEQ multiplex PCR, lists solely in-frame clones and lacks some. The table lists 20,000 to 25,000 clones, roughly 97% of them singletons. Germline V lookup: CDR1 SGDLS, CDR2 YYNGEE. The CDR3 runs 13 residues. Trimming removed 6 bases from V and 4 bases from J, with 13 bases in between. Sorting defined conventional CD4 T cells as CD4+CD127+. The sequenced material came from conventional CD4+ T cells sorted from PBMCs. The sequence was obtained from a human donor with AIRE deficiency. The chain has TRBV9 and TRBJ1-2; D unclear. CDR3 residues: CASTRGYSYGYTF. CDR3 coding DNA: TGTGCCAGCACCCGAGGGTATAGCTATGGCTACACCTTC.